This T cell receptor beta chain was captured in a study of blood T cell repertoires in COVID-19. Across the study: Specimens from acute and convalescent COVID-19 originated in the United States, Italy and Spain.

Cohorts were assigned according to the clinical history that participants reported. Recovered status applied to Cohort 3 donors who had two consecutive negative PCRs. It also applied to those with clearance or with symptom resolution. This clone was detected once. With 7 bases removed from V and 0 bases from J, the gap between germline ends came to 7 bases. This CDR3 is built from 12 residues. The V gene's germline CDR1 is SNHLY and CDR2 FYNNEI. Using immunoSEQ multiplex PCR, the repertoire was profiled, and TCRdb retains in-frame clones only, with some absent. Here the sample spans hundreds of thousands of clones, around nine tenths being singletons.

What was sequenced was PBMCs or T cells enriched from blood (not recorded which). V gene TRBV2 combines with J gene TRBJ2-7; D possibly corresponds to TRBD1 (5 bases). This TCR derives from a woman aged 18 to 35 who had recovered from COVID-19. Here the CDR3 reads CASTQDSYEQYF. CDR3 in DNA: TGTGCCAGCACACAGGACTCCTACGAGCAGTACTTC.